One T cell receptor (beta chain) is described in this entry. The target antigen is unknown. The data derive from a study of radiation and T cells in renal cell carcinoma. Study-level findings and limits: Top tumor clonotypes rose in blood 2 weeks post-radiation, then contracted.

Only in-frame clones appear in the TCRdb table, and some are missing; sequencing was by immunoSEQ multiplex PCR. Among 120,000 or so clones listed, around 82% were seen once. Germline V lookup: CDR1 KGHSH, CDR2 LQKENI. Trimming removed 4 bases from V and 4 bases from J; junction bases left unmatched: 1. The CDR3 has 13 residues. Time point specified: blood 2 weeks post-SBRT. Stated treatment: 15 Gy SBRT to primary tumor, nephrectomy 4 weeks later. The patient's renal cell carcinoma had clear cell pathology. The V call is TRBV18, the J call TRBJ1-5; 7 bases align to TRBD1. This receptor was obtained from a man aged 50-59 years with renal cell carcinoma. The input for sequencing was blood, taken from a patient whose treatment included radiotherapy and nephrectomy. The CDR3 is CASSRDRNQPQHF. The DNA for the CDR3 is TGTGCCAGCTCACGGGACAGAAATCAGCCCCAGCATTTT.